These 26 T cell receptor beta chains originate from one sample sequenced in a study of blood T cell repertoires in COVID-19. Profiled with immunoSEQ multiplex PCR; TCRdb holds only in-frame clones, not every one. The sample yields about 160,000 clones, about three quarters seen once. The specimen sequenced was peripheral blood. The receptors here all came from a man aged 55 to 69 with acute or convalescent COVID-19.

The J gene is TRBJ2-6, the V gene TRBV4-1, with a weak D call TRBD1 (5 bases). V was clipped by 0 bases and J by 1 base, with 16 bases between them. Per germline, CDR1 MGHRA and CDR2 YSYEKL. The CDR3 loop spans 19 amino acids. The CDR3 bases are TGCGCCAGCAGCCAAGAGGGGCAGAGACCCTTTTCTGGGGCCAACGTCCTGACTTTC. It is translated as CASSQEGQRPFSGANVLTF.

The CDR3 is CASSSGTGSYEQYF. CDR3 sequence (DNA): TGTGCCAGCAGTTCCGGGACAGGCTCCTACGAGCAGTACTTC. The rearrangement links TRBV5-4 to TRBJ2-7; 8 nucleotides agree with TRBD1. V trimming: 5 bases; J trimming: 0 bases; junction bases outside the gene matches: 4. The CDR3 length is 14 residues. Germline V lookup: CDR1 SGHNT, CDR2 YYREEE (reference sequence).

The rearrangement joins TRBV7-8 to TRBJ2-3; D is ambiguous. The germline V and J ends were trimmed by 1 base and 5 bases, with 16 bases remaining between them. The CDR3 runs 16 residues. Germline CDR1 reads SGHVS; CDR2 reads FQNEAQ. DNA of the CDR3: TGTGCCAGCAGCTTAGATCCTGCTAGTCATGTAGATACGCAGTATTTT. Its protein is CASSLDPASHVDTQYF. The full variable domain, in which reference TRBV7-8 and TRBJ2-3 provide the parts outside the CDR3, is GAGVSQSPRYKVAKRGQDVALRCDPISGHVSLFWYQQALGQGPEFLTYFQNEAQLDKSGLPSDRFFAERPEGSVSTLKIQRTQQEDSAVYLCASSLDPASHVDTQYFGPGTRLTVL.

The chain combines TRBV6-5 with TRBJ1-2, with TRBD1 matching 8 bases. After removal of 6 bases from V and 0 bases from J, the junction contained 6 bases not matched to a gene. The CDR3 extends over 15 amino acids. Germline V gene lookup returns CDR1 MNHEY and CDR2 SVGAGI. CDR3 loop: CASRYDRGANYGYTF. The CDR3 bases are TGTGCCAGCAGGTACGACAGGGGAGCTAACTATGGCTACACCTTC.

The chain couples TRBV25-1 to TRBJ2-5; D gene uncertain. This CDR3 is built from 12 residues. Germline values: CDR1 MGHDK, CDR2 SYGVNS. Trimming took off 1 base at V and 5 bases at J, with 5 bases between the two ends. CDR3 protein: CASSEFGETQYF. The CDR3 DNA reads TGTGCCAGCAGTGAATTCGGGGAGACCCAGTACTTC.

The chain recombines TRBV10-3 with TRBJ2-1, with D maybe TRBD1 (6 bases). Germline CDR1 is ENHRY and CDR2 is SYGVKD. The V and J ends lost 3 bases and 5 bases respectively, with 8 bases between them. CDR3 length equals 13 residues. Here the CDR3 reads CAISDTGNNEQFF. The CDR3 DNA reads as TGTGCCATCAGTGATACAGGGAACAATGAGCAGTTCTTC.

V and J are TRBV27 and TRBJ2-2; D might be TRBD2 (6 bases). Germline values: CDR1 MNHEY, CDR2 SMNVEV (reference sequence). V was clipped by 3 bases and J by 5 bases, with 13 bases between them. The CDR3 is 15 amino acids. The CDR3 DNA sequence: TGTGCCAGCAGTTTCTCGGGGGTGAAGACCGGGGAGCTGTTTTTT. Its protein product is CASSFSGVKTGELFF.

The chain is built from TRBV7-9 and TRBJ1-1; D gene unclear. Trimming cost V 5 bases and J 1 base, with 11 bases left between them. CDR3 length: 14 amino acids. The germline V gene has CDR1 SEHNR and CDR2 FQNEAQ (reference sequence). CDR3 loop: CASSLPRGNTEAFF. CDR3 in DNA: TGTGCCAGCAGCCTCCCCCGGGGGAACACTGAAGCTTTCTTT.

This clone was observed a handful of times. CDR3 in amino acids: CASSPQARGPGGANVLTF. The CDR3 DNA sequence: TGTGCCAGCAGCCCCCAAGCCAGGGGGCCGGGAGGGGCCAACGTCCTGACTTTC. The chain recombines TRBV7-2 with TRBJ2-6; 8 bases agree with TRBD1. CDR1 and CDR2 (germline): SGHTA, FQGNSA. The trim removed 5 bases at V and 4 bases at J, leaving 13 bases unmatched. This CDR3 is built from 18 residues.

This clone showed up just once. The sample carries other DNA sequences with the same CDR3. V and J are TRBV18 and TRBJ1-1; D unclear. With 0 bases removed from V and 0 bases from J, the gap between germline ends came to 8 bases. The CDR3 runs to 15 residues. Germline V gives CDR1 KGHSH, CDR2 LQKENI. Here the CDR3 reads CASSPPLTVNTEAFF. In DNA, the CDR3 is TGTGCCAGCTCACCACCGCTAACCGTGAACACTGAAGCTTTCTTT.

The table lists this clone with a few counts. Different DNA sequences within this sample yield the same CDR3. The rearrangement joins TRBV4-1 to TRBJ1-5; 10 nucleotides line up with TRBD1. The germline CDR1 and CDR2 sequences are MGHRA and YSYEKL. J lost 2 bases, V lost 3 bases, and 1 base had no gene match. This CDR3 spans 15 amino acids. CDR3 region: CASSQTGGGNQPQHF. DNA for the CDR3: TGCGCCAGCAGCCAGACAGGGGGCGGCAATCAGCCCCAGCATTTT.

The chain couples TRBV6-1 to TRBJ2-7, with D tentatively TRBD2 (5 bases). The V end was cut by 2 bases, the J end by 4 bases, with 12 bases between. The V gene's germline CDR1 is MNHNS and CDR2 SASEGT. CDR3 length: 14 amino acids. The CDR3 bases are TGTGCCAGCAGTGAATTGACCAGAGGGTACGAGCAGTACTTC. Translating gives CASSELTRGYEQYF.

The genes are TRBV2 and TRBJ1-2; D unclear. The V gene lost 4 bases and the J gene lost 7 bases, with 10 bases spanning the gap. This CDR3 has 12 amino acids. Germline V gene lookup returns CDR1 SNHLY and CDR2 FYNNEI. The CDR3 DNA reads TGTGCCAGCAGTGGCAGTATTACTGGCTACACCTTC. This encodes CASSGSITGYTF.

This chain connects TRBV7-3 to TRBJ2-3; 8 bases match TRBD1. The CDR3 sequence is 16 residues long. Germline values: CDR1 SGHTA, CDR2 FQGTGA. The V gene end was trimmed by 2 bases and the J gene end by 3 bases; junction bases not matched to a gene: 7. DNA for the CDR3: TGTGCCAGCAGCTTATTTATTCAGGGGGCAACAGATACGCAGTATTTT. This encodes CASSLFIQGATDTQYF.

The chain is built from TRBV7-9 and TRBJ2-1; a possible D gene is TRBD1 (6 bases). The CDR3 is made up of 16 amino acids. With 2 bases removed from V and 2 bases from J, the gap between germline ends came to 13 bases. In germline, CDR1 is SEHNR, CDR2 FQNEAQ (reference sequence). The CDR3 DNA is TGTGCCAGCAGCTTAACAGTCACAGGGCCCTACAATGAGCAGTTCTTC. This gives the protein CASSLTVTGPYNEQFF.

The chain couples TRBV4-3 to TRBJ2-3; 8 bases align to TRBD1. Germline trimming cut 0 bases from V and 4 bases from J; bases unmatched to any gene: 9. Germline CDR1 LGHNA, CDR2 YSLEER. The CDR3 spans 17 residues. The CDR3 loop reads CASSQDRQGAVSDTQYF. The CDR3 DNA is TGCGCCAGCAGCCAAGATCGGCAGGGGGCTGTTTCAGATACGCAGTATTTT.

The gene calls are TRBV6-5 and TRBJ1-2; D gene unclear. This CDR3 contains 14 residues. V lost 0 bases and J 4 bases, leaving 9 bases between the germline ends. Germline CDR1 is MNHEY and CDR2 is SVGAGI. CDR3 in DNA: TGTGCCAGCAGTTACTCGAGCAGGTTCTATGGCTACACCTTC. Protein product: CASSYSSRFYGYTF.

This clone was seen a few times. The chain joins TRBV7-9 to TRBJ1-1; 7 nucleotides align to TRBD1. The CDR3 runs 14 residues. Trimming cost V 6 bases and J 0 bases; bases outside gene matches: 4. CDR1 SEHNR and CDR2 FQNEAQ come from the germline V gene (reference sequence). The chain's CDR3 is CASSDRAMNTEAFF. The CDR3 nucleotides read TGTGCCAGCAGTGACAGGGCTATGAACACTGAAGCTTTCTTT. The variable domain in full, with the rest retrieved from reference TRBV7-9 and TRBJ1-1, is DTGVSQNPRHKITKRGQNVTFRCDPISEHNRLYWYRQTLGQGPEFLTYFQNEAQLEKSRLLSDRFSAERPKGSFSTLEIQRTEQGDSAMYLCASSDRAMNTEAFFGQGTRLTVV.

This chain connects TRBV7-7 to TRBJ2-3, with 8 bases identical to TRBD2. V trimming: 3 bases; J trimming: 0 bases; junction bases outside the gene matches: 2. This CDR3 has 15 residues. In germline, CDR1 is SSHAT, CDR2 FNYEAQ (reference sequence). This CDR3 is CASSFSGESTDTQYF. CDR3 in DNA: TGTGCCAGCAGCTTTAGCGGGGAGAGCACAGATACGCAGTATTTT.

The chain couples TRBV9 to TRBJ2-3; the D gene is possibly TRBD2 (5 bases). Germline V gene lookup returns CDR1 SGDLS and CDR2 YYNGEE. This CDR3 has 13 amino acids. The germline V and J ends were trimmed by 0 bases and 3 bases, with 5 bases remaining between them. This chain's CDR3 is CASSVVATDTQYF. DNA for the CDR3: TGTGCCAGCAGCGTAGTAGCGACAGATACGCAGTATTTT.

Written as DNA, the CDR3 is TGTGCCAGCATAAGCCTGACAGGGGACACTGAAGCTTTCTTT. Amino acids: CASISLTGDTEAFF. This sequence joins TRBV6-5 and TRBJ1-1; 8 bases fit TRBD1. V shed 7 bases and J 3 bases; nucleotides not matched to a gene: 7. Germline CDR1 and CDR2: MNHEY and SVGAGI. CDR3 length equals 14 residues.

V gene TRBV30 combines with J gene TRBJ1-1, with TRBD1 matching 8 bases. CDR3 size: 12 residues. Germline assignment: CDR1 GTSNPN and CDR2 SVGIG (reference sequence). Trimming at V came to 4 bases and at J to 7 bases, leaving 5 bases not matched to a gene. CDR3 nucleotides: TGTGCCTGGACCCGGACAGGGAATGAAGCTTTCTTT. Residues: CAWTRTGNEAFF.

The chain joins TRBV11-1 to TRBJ1-2; 10 bases agree with TRBD1. V lost 5 bases, J lost 8 bases, and 8 bases stayed unmatched. CDR3 length: 14 residues. Germline V gene lookup returns CDR1 SGHAT and CDR2 FQDESV (reference sequence). The CDR3 sequence is CASSRGQGEYGYTF. DNA of the CDR3: TGTGCCAGCAGCCGCGGACAGGGGGAATACGGCTACACCTTC.

The chain combines TRBV4-1 with TRBJ2-7, with TRBD2 matching 10 bases. The CDR3 runs to 14 residues. Germline V lookup: CDR1 MGHRA, CDR2 YSYEKL. After removal of 1 base from V and 5 bases from J, the junction contained 2 bases not matched to a gene. In DNA form, the CDR3 reads TGCGCCAGCAGCCAAGGGGGACTAGCGAACGAGCAGTACTTC. Encoded protein: CASSQGGLANEQYF.

The chain uses TRBV5-1 and TRBJ1-4; D call uncertain. The CDR3 is 14 residues long. Germline values: CDR1 SGHRS, CDR2 YFSETQ. Trimming removed 0 bases from V and 7 bases from J, with 10 bases in between. Here the CDR3 reads CASSLGWSAEKLFF. The CDR3 nucleotides are TGCGCCAGCAGCTTGGGGTGGAGCGCTGAAAAACTGTTTTTT.

V and J are TRBV19 and TRBJ1-4; maybe TRBD1 (6 bases). V shed 6 bases and J shed 4 bases, with 9 bases lying between them. Per germline, CDR1 LNHDA and CDR2 SQIVND (reference sequence). This CDR3 has 13 amino acids. The CDR3 DNA follows: TGTGCCAGTAGACGGACAGTTAATGAAAAACTGTTTTTT. This sequence encodes CASRRTVNEKLFF.